The entry below gives a single T cell receptor (beta chain) sequence along with its context. What it binds is unknown. PCR was performed using 60 Vbeta and 13 Jbeta primers. Some clones are missing from TCRdb's copy, which holds only in-frame ones; the method was immunoSEQ multiplex PCR. The top ten clones hold more than 6% of a sample with over 100,000 clones, roughly three quarters of them seen once. This specimen belongs to a study of cytomegalovirus exposure and HLA in healthy donors. Study-wide points: It was reportedly the case that the classifier diagnosed cytomegalovirus status with high specificity and sensitivity.

Sequenced sample: PBMCs. The sequence was collected from a woman aged 45-60 years in good health and CMV-seropositive.

CDR3 bases: TGTGCCAGCAGTTCCGGGACTAGCCCTGAGCAGTTCTTC. It yields the protein CASSSGTSPEQFF. V and J are TRBV7-9 and TRBJ2-1; 9 bases map to TRBD2. With 6 bases clipped from V and 9 bases from J, the junction kept 6 bases outside the gene matches. The CDR3 is 13 residues long. Looked up from germline, CDR1 is SEHNR and CDR2 is FQNEAQ (reference sequence).